This is a list of T cell receptor beta chains from one sample in a study of blood T cell repertoires in COVID-19. TCRdb keeps only in-frame clones here, not all; method: immunoSEQ multiplex PCR. Among about 250,000 clones listed, around 82% were seen once. The sequenced sample was peripheral blood. These TCRs come from a person aged 65 to 79 with COVID-19, enrolled during active disease. CDR3s include the opening cysteine and the closing phenylalanine or tryptophan. Fields, in order: V gene, J gene, clone size, D gene, CDR3 protein, CDR3 DNA. D genes are given only for firm matches. Clone size appears in some rows only: once, few, many, or a class for an expanded clone.

TRBV19	TRBJ1-2	NA	TRBD1	CASSTPGGAYGYTF	TGTGCCAGTAGTACACCAGGGGGCGCCTATGGCTACACCTTC
TRBV24-1	TRBJ2-6	NA	TRBD1	CATSDTDRGQANVLTF	TGTGCCACCAGTGATACTGACAGGGGACAAGCCAACGTCCTGACTTTC
TRBV6-5	TRBJ2-1	NA	NA	CASSYPGDEQFF	TGTGCCAGCAGTTACCCAGGTGATGAGCAGTTCTTC
TRBV7-9	TRBJ2-1	NA	NA	CASSLAGGAYRDGSHEQFF	TGTGCCAGCAGCTTAGCGGGGGGGGCTTACAGGGATGGTTCCCATGAGCAGTTCTTC
TRBV4-3	TRBJ2-1	NA	NA	CASSQDLRIQQFF	TGCGCCAGCAGCCAAGACCTGCGAATCCAGCAGTTCTTC
TRBV30	TRBJ2-1	NA	TRBD2	CAWSVGTSGSSYNEQFF	TGTGCCTGGAGTGTCGGGACTAGCGGAAGCTCCTACAATGAGCAGTTCTTC
TRBV15	TRBJ1-4	once	TRBD1	CATNHRQGGSEKLFF	TGTGCCACCAACCACAGACAGGGTGGAAGTGAAAAACTGTTTTTT
TRBV30	TRBJ1-2	NA	NA	CAWSARGGLGGYTF	TGTGCCTGGAGTGCTAGGGGGGGACTTGGCGGCTACACCTTC
TRBV29-1	TRBJ2-2	NA	TRBD2	CSVHGLAGGHGELFF	TGCAGCGTTCACGGGCTAGCGGGAGGGCACGGGGAGCTGTTTTTT
TRBV24-1	TRBJ1-2	NA	TRBD1	CATSDSQGGYGYTF	TGTGCCACCAGTGATTCCCAGGGGGGCTATGGCTACACCTTC
TRBV5-1	TRBJ2-1	NA	NA	CASSKSDGYNEQFF	TGCGCCAGCAGTAAGAGCGACGGTTACAATGAGCAGTTCTTC
TRBV30	TRBJ2-7	NA	TRBD1	CACRSGTGGFFEQYF	TGTGCCTGCCGATCAGGGACAGGGGGGTTTTTCGAGCAGTACTTC
TRBV6-2/TRBV6-3	TRBJ1-4	NA	TRBD1	CASSIPGQGGTNEKLFF	TGTGCCAGCAGCATACCGGGACAGGGAGGAACTAATGAAAAACTGTTTTTT
TRBV28	TRBJ1-4	NA	TRBD1	CASSLTGQGLIGGEKLFF	TGTGCCAGCAGTTTAACCGGACAGGGTCTCATCGGCGGGGAAAAACTGTTTTTT
TRBV5-6	TRBJ2-7	NA	NA	CASSSTGGEYEQYF	TGTGCCAGCAGCTCTACAGGGGGGGAGTACGAGCAGTACTTC
TRBV11-2	TRBJ2-7	NA	TRBD1	CASSLGGQGAIYEQYF	TGTGCCAGCAGCTTAGGCGGGCAGGGGGCAATCTACGAGCAGTACTTC
TRBV18	TRBJ1-6	NA	NA	CASSPVYSPSSYNSPLHF	TGTGCCAGCTCACCGGTGTACTCTCCAAGCTCCTATAATTCACCCCTCCACTTT
TRBV6-4	TRBJ2-3	NA	NA	CASSDSSGVDTQYF	TGTGCCAGCAGTGACTCTTCCGGGGTCGATACGCAGTATTTT
TRBV28	TRBJ1-2	NA	TRBD1	CASSLDLGGQGFYGYTF	TGTGCCAGCAGTTTAGATTTGGGGGGACAGGGGTTCTATGGCTACACCTTC
TRBV7-8	TRBJ2-7	NA	TRBD2	CASSPGLAGRNSYEQYF	TGTGCCAGCAGCCCAGGACTAGCGGGGCGAAACTCCTACGAGCAGTACTTC
TRBV27	TRBJ2-3	NA	TRBD2	CASVQAGGPSTDTQYF	TGTGCCAGCGTGCAAGCGGGAGGGCCGAGCACAGATACGCAGTATTTT
TRBV29-1	TRBJ2-3	NA	NA	CSVEGWGGVGTDTQYF	TGCAGCGTTGAAGGGTGGGGCGGGGTCGGCACAGATACGCAGTATTTT
TRBV12-3/TRBV12-4	TRBJ2-4	once	TRBD1	CASSTGTVNIQYF	TGTGCCAGCAGTACCGGGACAGTGAACATTCAGTACTTC
TRBV15	TRBJ1-2	NA	TRBD1	CATSLLGQGPYGYTF	TGTGCCACCAGCCTATTGGGACAGGGGCCCTATGGCTACACCTTC
TRBV13	TRBJ2-7	NA	TRBD2	CASSLAINGGGYEQYF	TGTGCCAGCAGCTTAGCGATTAACGGGGGGGGCTACGAGCAGTACTTC
TRBV28	TRBJ1-4	once	NA	CASSLGGNNEKLFF	TGTGCCAGCAGTTTGGGGGGGAATAATGAAAAACTGTTTTTT
TRBV28	TRBJ2-6	NA	NA	CASSPDSSGANVLTF	TGTGCCAGCAGTCCCGACTCTTCTGGGGCCAACGTCCTGACTTTC
TRBV29-1	TRBJ1-2	NA	NA	CSISSGSSDYGYTF	TGCAGCATCTCGTCGGGTTCTAGCGACTATGGCTACACCTTC
TRBV28	TRBJ2-5	NA	NA	CASSLRTIQETQYF	TGTGCCAGCAGTTTACGCACAATCCAAGAGACCCAGTACTTC
TRBV6-2/TRBV6-3	TRBJ2-3	NA	TRBD2	CASSRGLAGGPDTQYF	TGTGCCAGCAGTAGGGGTTTAGCGGGGGGTCCAGATACGCAGTATTTT
TRBV21-1	TRBJ2-3	NA	NA	CASSKLSGFTDTQYF	TGTGCCAGCAGCAAACTGTCGGGGTTTACAGATACGCAGTATTTT
TRBV7-9	TRBJ2-1	NA	TRBD2	CASSSWGSGRGEQFF	TGTGCCAGCAGCTCCTGGGGTAGCGGGAGAGGTGAGCAGTTCTTC
TRBV7-9	TRBJ2-5	NA	NA	CASSFRSLGTQYF	TGTGCCAGCAGCTTCCGGTCTCTCGGGACCCAGTACTTC
TRBV2	TRBJ2-7	once	TRBD2	CASIGSGRRYF	TGTGCCAGCATAGGTAGCGGGAGGAGATACTTC
TRBV6-2/TRBV6-3	TRBJ2-7	NA	NA	CASSLQYPTYEQYF	TGTGCCAGCAGTCTACAGTACCCTACCTACGAGCAGTACTTC
TRBV27	TRBJ1-4	NA	NA	CASRSTPTTNEKLFF	TGTGCCAGCAGGTCGACTCCCACAACTAATGAAAAACTGTTTTTT
TRBV28	TRBJ1-5	NA	NA	CASSTLRANQPQHF	TGTGCCAGCAGCACTCTCAGGGCCAATCAGCCCCAGCATTTT
TRBV29-1	TRBJ1-1	NA	NA	CSVLDTQAFF	TGCAGCGTTTTAGACACGCAAGCTTTCTTT
TRBV6-4	TRBJ1-1	once	NA	CASASSRDTEAFF	TGTGCCAGCGCCTCCTCCAGGGACACTGAAGCTTTCTTT
TRBV5-6	TRBJ2-5	NA	NA	CASSRREGKETQYF	TGTGCCAGCAGCCGACGGGAAGGGAAAGAGACCCAGTACTTC
TRBV12-3/TRBV12-4	TRBJ2-1	few	TRBD1	CASLRQGNEQFF	TGTGCCAGTTTAAGACAGGGAAATGAGCAGTTCTTC
TRBV5-6	TRBJ1-5	NA	NA	CASSLTGMGRGNQPQHF	TGTGCCAGCAGCTTGACAGGGATGGGTCGTGGCAATCAGCCCCAGCATTTT
TRBV3-1/TRBV3-2	TRBJ1-1	NA	NA	CASSLPGQLNTEAFF	TGTGCCAGCAGCCTCCCGGGACAACTGAACACTGAAGCTTTCTTT
TRBV19	TRBJ2-1	NA	NA	CASSMNRLAGIYYNEQFF	TGTGCCAGTAGTATGAACCGACTGGCGGGAATTTACTACAATGAGCAGTTCTTC
TRBV29-1	TRBJ1-1	NA	NA	CSVTKGGLNTEAFF	TGCAGCGTTACCAAGGGGGGGTTAAACACTGAAGCTTTCTTT
TRBV18	TRBJ1-6	NA	NA	CASSPLSGGSNSPLHF	TGTGCCAGCTCACCATTGTCGGGAGGCTCTAATTCACCCCTCCACTTT
TRBV5-4	TRBJ1-1	NA	NA	CASSTRNTEAFF	TGTGCCAGCAGCACGAGGAACACTGAAGCTTTCTTT
TRBV12-5	TRBJ2-1	NA	TRBD1	CASGLEKGQGWDEQFF	TGTGCTAGTGGTTTGGAAAAGGGACAGGGGTGGGACGAGCAGTTCTTC
TRBV19	TRBJ2-7	NA	TRBD1	CASSTQGGTYYEQYF	TGTGCCAGTAGTACCCAAGGGGGCACCTACTACGAGCAGTACTTC
TRBV6-2/TRBV6-3	TRBJ1-1	once	NA	CASSYRGFVSTEAFF	TGTGCCAGCAGTTACCGAGGGTTTGTAAGCACTGAAGCTTTCTTT
TRBV7-6	TRBJ1-6	few	TRBD1	CASSRQGRGDSPLHF	TGTGCCAGCAGCAGACAGGGGCGCGGTGATTCACCCCTCCACTTT
TRBV7-8	TRBJ1-2	NA	NA	CASSLTGKTYGYTF	TGTGCCAGCAGCTTAACGGGGAAAACCTATGGCTACACCTTC
TRBV7-9	TRBJ1-5	NA	NA	CASSADKDQPQHF	TGTGCCAGCAGCGCGGACAAGGATCAGCCCCAGCATTTT
TRBV6-5	TRBJ2-5	NA	NA	CASGGWVLETQYF	TGTGCCAGCGGAGGTTGGGTTCTTGAGACCCAGTACTTC
TRBV7-9	TRBJ1-1	NA	NA	CASSLGGGVPTEAFF	TGTGCCAGCAGCTTAGGGGGGGGCGTCCCCACTGAAGCTTTCTTT